This TCR beta chain was captured in a study of identical twins listed by TCRdb under 2016. Turning to the overall study: TCR alpha and beta repertoires from monozygotic twins, unrelated adults of various ages and cord blood were deep-sequenced to test whether fetal clonotypes persist. To rule out contamination, the twin experiments were replicated at different times with different library preparation protocols.

From its cysteine to its phenylalanine, the CDR3 spans 15 amino acids. Left in the record is the CDR3 DNA by itself, 45 bases read in frame from the first base. V lost 4 bases and J lost 5 bases, and the count of bases not matched to a germline gene is 6. Broad study findings and their caveats: Zero-insertion analyses could be partly confounded by invariant T cells such as MAIT and iNKT, though diverse VJ usage argued against such confounding for most clonotypes. In monozygotic twins, out-of-frame TCR alpha sharing was systematically underestimated by recombination models, although the models agreed with sharing between unrelated individuals. The excess sharing between twins in beta out-of-frame sequences was weaker because fewer shared sequences reduced the signal-to-noise ratio. Out-of-frame TCR alpha sequences shared between twins showed an excess of low generation-probability sequences compared with coincidental sharing between unrelated individuals. Fewer insertions were carried by abundant cord blood beta clonotypes; a weaker similar trend was observed in young adult naive repertoires, while no such trend was observed in memory repertoires. Because the same donors could not be followed over many years, the conclusions depended on cross-sectional statistical analysis.

Of note for this clonotype: There is no known antigen for this receptor. Per-base quality was not reported, and no clone a single base away is much larger than it.

All donors were healthy Caucasians. Three pairs of female monozygotic twins, all aged 18 to 29 years, were included in the twin cohort. RNA for TCR libraries was isolated from peripheral blood mononuclear cells. Receptors were amplified or captured by 5' RACE. The listed sequencing device is Illumina HiSeq 2000. Template switching introduced a universal primer binding site; the final cDNA contained a unique molecular identifier, enabling accurate counting of TCR cDNA molecules. Specific primers in the conserved constant-segment region were used to synthesize first-strand cDNA for TCR alpha and beta chains. To control for contamination, each cDNA library was double barcoded with a SMART-Mk sample barcode plus Illumina barcodes. TruSeq adapter sequences and Illumina sample barcodes were added in two successive PCR steps. Sequencing of the TCR alpha and beta cDNA libraries was done on the Illumina HiSeq platform using custom primers. Processing in the source paper ran as follows. MiGEC was used to process raw reads and extract unique molecular identifiers, and MiXCR was used to find CDR3 positions. For each individual, recombination models were inferred using an EM algorithm with the repgenHMM and IGoR tools. The analysis of shared clonotypes was done with the tcR package in R, with sharing normalized by the product of cloneset sizes. To study raw recombination free of thymic and clonal selection effects, out-of-frame nonproductive sequences were analyzed. TCRdb reprocessing: public reads trimmed at Q25 with fastp, clones called with MiXCR, in-frame beta chains kept. CDR3 protein duplicates are merged, each entry listing the most common genes and DNA. The authors' filters were not applied to this entry. The sample contains hundreds of thousands of distinct CDR3 sequences, over 8.5% of them found a single time. The ten biggest clones cover approximately 0.96% of the sample.

This sample also appeared in a second study, on yellow fever vaccine responses in identical twins. Drawing on the second study: According to the authors, in identical twins the way T cells responded to vaccination appeared partly convergent and partly personalized. In the study, vaccine-responding T cell clones were precisely tracked in identical twins.

This receptor was obtained from a woman between 18 and 30 years old in good health. The V gene is TRBV12-3 or TRBV12-4 and the J gene is TRBJ2-3; TRBD1 agrees with 10 junctional bases. What was sequenced was PBMCs. The CDR3 has the sequence CASSYRTGGIDTQYF. The DNA reads as follows: TGTGCCAGCAGTTATCGGACAGGGGGAATAGATACGCAGTATTTT.